The sequence of this T cell receptor (beta chain) was determined in a study of beta chain features in type 1 diabetes. Every isolated RNA sample was fully reverse transcribed, so sequencing captured expressed TCRB transcripts. Profiling relied on immunoSEQ multiplex PCR, and the TCRdb table lists in-frame clones only, not all of them. Here the sample spans 900,000 or so clones, about a sixth being singletons. CDR1 is SGHNT and CDR2 is YYREEE in the germline V gene (reference sequence). This CDR3 region has 13 residues. The V gene lost 4 bases and the J gene lost 5 bases, with 10 bases spanning the gap. This clone was observed a handful of times.

This clonotype was obtained from a woman in her late teens or twenties in good health. The rearrangement uses TRBV5-4 and TRBJ1-5, with no clear D. The sample consisted of naive CD4+ T cells from blood. The DNA of the CDR3 is TGTGCCAGCAGCAGAGGGCTCGATCAGCCCCAGCATTTT. Its translation: CASSRGLDQPQHF.